What follows is one T cell receptor (beta chain) and its context. The method was immunoSEQ multiplex PCR; TCRdb's version includes in-frame clones alone and lacks a portion of them. The top ten clones hold 0.85% to 1% of a sample with about 99,000 clones, approximately 78% of them seen once. This sample was included in a study of T cell clones after liver transplantation. The V end was cut by 1 base, the J end by 2 bases, with 5 bases between. The CDR3 totals 13 residues. The germline V gene has CDR1 KGHSH and CDR2 LQKENI. This sequence was found in a human donor who received a liver transplant. This sample comprised CD4+ T cells from blood, obtained before liver transplant. The rearrangement uses TRBV18 and TRBJ2-5; no clear D gene. CDR3 region: CASSPQQQETQYF. The CDR3 DNA sequence: TGTGCCAGCTCACCACAGCAACAAGAGACCCAGTACTTC. Together with reference TRBV18 and TRBJ2-5, the CDR3 gives the full variable domain: NAGVMQNPRHLVRRRGQEARLRCSPMKGHSHVYWYRQLPEEGLKFMVYLQKENIIDESGMPKERFSAEFPKEGPSILRIQQVVRGDSAAYFCASSPQQQETQYFGPGTRLLVL.